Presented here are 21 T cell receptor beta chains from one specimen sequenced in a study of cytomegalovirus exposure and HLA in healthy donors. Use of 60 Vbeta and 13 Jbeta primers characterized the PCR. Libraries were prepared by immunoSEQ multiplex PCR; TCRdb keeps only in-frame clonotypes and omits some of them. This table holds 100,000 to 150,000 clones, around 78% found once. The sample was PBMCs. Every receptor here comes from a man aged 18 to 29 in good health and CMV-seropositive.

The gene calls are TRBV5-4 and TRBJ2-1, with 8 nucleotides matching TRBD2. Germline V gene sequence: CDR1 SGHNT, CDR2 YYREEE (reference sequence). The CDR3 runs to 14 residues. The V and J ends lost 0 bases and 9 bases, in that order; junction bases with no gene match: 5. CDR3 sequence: CASSLASGSLEQFF. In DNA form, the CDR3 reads TGTGCCAGCAGCTTGGCTAGCGGGTCCCTTGAGCAGTTCTTC.

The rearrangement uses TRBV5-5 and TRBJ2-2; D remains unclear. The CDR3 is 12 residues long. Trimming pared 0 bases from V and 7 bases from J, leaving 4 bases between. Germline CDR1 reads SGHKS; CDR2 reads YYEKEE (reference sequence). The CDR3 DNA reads TGTGCCAGCAGCTTGGTCGGCGGGGAGCTGTTTTTT. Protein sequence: CASSLVGGELFF.

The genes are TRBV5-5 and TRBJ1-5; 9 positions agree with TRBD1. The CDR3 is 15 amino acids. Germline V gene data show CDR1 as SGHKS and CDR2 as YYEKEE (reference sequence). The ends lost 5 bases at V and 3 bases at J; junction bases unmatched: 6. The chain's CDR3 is CASRRQGDDNQPQHF. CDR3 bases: TGTGCCAGCAGAAGACAGGGGGATGACAATCAGCCCCAGCATTTT. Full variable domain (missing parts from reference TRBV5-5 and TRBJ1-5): DAGVTQSPTHLIKTRGQQVTLRCSPISGHKSVSWYQQVLGQGPQFIFQYYEKEERGRGNFPDRFSARQFPNYSSELNVNALLLGDSALYLCASRRQGDDNQPQHFGDGTRLSIL.

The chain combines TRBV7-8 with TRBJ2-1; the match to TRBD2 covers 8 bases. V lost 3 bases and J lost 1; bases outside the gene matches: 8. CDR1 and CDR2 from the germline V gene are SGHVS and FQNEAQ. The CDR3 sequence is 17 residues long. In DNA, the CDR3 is TGTGCCAGCAGCTTCGCTCTAGCGGGTTATTCCTACAATGAGCAGTTCTTC. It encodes CASSFALAGYSYNEQFF.

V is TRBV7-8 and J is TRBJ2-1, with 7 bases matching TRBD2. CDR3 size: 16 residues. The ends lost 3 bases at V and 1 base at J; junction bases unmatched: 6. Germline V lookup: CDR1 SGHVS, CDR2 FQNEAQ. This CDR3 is CASSFFAGVSYNEQFF. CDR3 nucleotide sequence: TGTGCCAGCAGCTTTTTTGCGGGGGTGTCCTACAATGAGCAGTTCTTC.

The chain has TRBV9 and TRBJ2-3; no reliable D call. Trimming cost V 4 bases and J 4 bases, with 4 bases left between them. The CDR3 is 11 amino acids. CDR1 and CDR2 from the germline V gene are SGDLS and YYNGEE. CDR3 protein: CASSSSDTQYF. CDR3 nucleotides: TGTGCCAGCAGCTCTTCAGATACGCAGTATTTT.

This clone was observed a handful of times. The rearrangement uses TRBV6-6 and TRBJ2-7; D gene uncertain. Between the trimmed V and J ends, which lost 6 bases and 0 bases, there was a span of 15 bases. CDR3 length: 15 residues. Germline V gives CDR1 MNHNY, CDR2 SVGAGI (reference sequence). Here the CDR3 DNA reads TGTGCCAGCAGCCAACCTTTACAGAGCTCCTACGAGCAGTACTTC. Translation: CASSQPLQSSYEQYF.

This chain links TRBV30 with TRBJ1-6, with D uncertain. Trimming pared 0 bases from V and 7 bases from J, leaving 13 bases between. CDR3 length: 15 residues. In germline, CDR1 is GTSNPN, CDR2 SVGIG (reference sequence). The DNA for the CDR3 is TGTGCCTGGAGTGTTGCGGGCTCTAGGAATTCACCCCTCCACTTT. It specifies CAWSVAGSRNSPLHF. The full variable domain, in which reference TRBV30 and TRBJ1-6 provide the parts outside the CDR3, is SQTIHQWPATLVQPVGSPLSLECTVEGTSNPNLYWYRQAAGRGLQLLFYSVGIGQISSEVPQNLSASRPQDRQFILSSKKLLLSDSGFYLCAWSVAGSRNSPLHFGNGTRLTVT.

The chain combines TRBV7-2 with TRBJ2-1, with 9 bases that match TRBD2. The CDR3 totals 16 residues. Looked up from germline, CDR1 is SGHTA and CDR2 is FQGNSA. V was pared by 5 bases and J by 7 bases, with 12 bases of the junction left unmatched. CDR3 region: CASSRLGGGGENEQFF. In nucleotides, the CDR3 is TGTGCCAGCAGCCGCCTAGGTGGCGGGGGGGAAAATGAGCAGTTCTTC.

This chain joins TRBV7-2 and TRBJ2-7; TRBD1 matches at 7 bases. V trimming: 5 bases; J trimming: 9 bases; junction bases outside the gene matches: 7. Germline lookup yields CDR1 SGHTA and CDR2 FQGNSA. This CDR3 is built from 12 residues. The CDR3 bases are TGTGCCAGCAGCCCAGGGGGTTTTCGGCAGTACTTC. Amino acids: CASSPGGFRQYF.

The CDR3 is CASSVDGTGFQETQYF. The CDR3, as DNA: TGTGCCAGCAGCGTCGACGGGACAGGGTTTCAAGAGACCCAGTACTTC. The genes are TRBV5-4 and TRBJ2-5; 9 nucleotides line up with TRBD1. The J segment lost 2 bases and the V segment lost 4 bases, leaving 9 bases of the junction unmatched. CDR1 SGHNT and CDR2 YYREEE come from the germline V gene (reference sequence). The CDR3 contains 16 residues. Full variable domain (rest looked up from reference TRBV5-4 and TRBJ2-5): ETGVTQSPTHLIKTRGQQVTLRCSSQSGHNTVSWYQQALGQGPQFIFQYYREEENGRGNFPPRFSGLQFPNYSSELNVNALELDDSALYLCASSVDGTGFQETQYFGPGTRLLVL.

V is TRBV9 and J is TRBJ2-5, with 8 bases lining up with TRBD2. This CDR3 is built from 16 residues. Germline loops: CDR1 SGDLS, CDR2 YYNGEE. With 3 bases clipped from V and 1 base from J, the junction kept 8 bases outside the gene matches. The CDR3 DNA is TGTGCCAGCAGCGCCCTCTCCGGGGGGGCCCAAGAGACCCAGTACTTC. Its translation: CASSALSGGAQETQYF. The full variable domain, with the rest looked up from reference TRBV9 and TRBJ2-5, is DSGVTQTPKHLITATGQRVTLRCSPRSGDLSVYWYQQSLDQGLQFLIQYYNGEERAKGNILERFSAQQFPDLHSELNLSSLELGDSALYFCASSALSGGAQETQYFGPGTRLLVL.

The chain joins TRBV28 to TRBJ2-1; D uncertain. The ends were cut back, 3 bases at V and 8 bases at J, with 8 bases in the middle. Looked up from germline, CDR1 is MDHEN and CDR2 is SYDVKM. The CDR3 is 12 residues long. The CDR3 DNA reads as TGTGCCAGCAGTTTTCTTTCGGATGAGCAGTTCTTC. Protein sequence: CASSFLSDEQFF.

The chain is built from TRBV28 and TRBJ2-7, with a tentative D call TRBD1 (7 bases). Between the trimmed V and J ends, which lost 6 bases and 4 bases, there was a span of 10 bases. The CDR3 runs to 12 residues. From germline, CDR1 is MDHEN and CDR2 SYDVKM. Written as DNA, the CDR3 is TGTGCCAGCAGCCCAGGGGGGTACGAGCAGTACTTC. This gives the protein CASSPGGYEQYF. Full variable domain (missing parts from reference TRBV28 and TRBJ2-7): DVKVTQSSRYLVKRTGEKVFLECVQDMDHENMFWYRQDPGLGLRLIYFSYDVKMKEKGDIPEGYSVSREKKERFSLILESASTNQTSMYLCASSPGGYEQYFGPGTRLTVT.

The chain's CDR3 is CAWDRGGHYGYTF. CDR3 coding DNA: TGTGCCTGGGACCGCGGGGGCCACTATGGCTACACCTTC. The chain employs TRBV30 and TRBJ1-2; D possibly corresponds to TRBD1 (6 bases). Germline V lookup: CDR1 GTSNPN, CDR2 SVGIG (reference sequence). Trimming took off 5 bases at V and 3 bases at J, with 13 bases between the two ends. CDR3 length: 13 amino acids.

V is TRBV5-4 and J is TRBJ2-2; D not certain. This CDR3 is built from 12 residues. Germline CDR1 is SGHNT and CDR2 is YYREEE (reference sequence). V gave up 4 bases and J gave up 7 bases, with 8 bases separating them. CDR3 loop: CASSLESGELFF. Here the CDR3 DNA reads TGTGCCAGCAGCCTGGAGAGCGGGGAGCTGTTTTTT.

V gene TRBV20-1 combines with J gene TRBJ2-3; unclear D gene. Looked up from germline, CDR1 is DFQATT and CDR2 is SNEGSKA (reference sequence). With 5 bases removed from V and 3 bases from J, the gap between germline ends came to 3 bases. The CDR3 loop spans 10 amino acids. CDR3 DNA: TGCAGTGCTCAAACAGATACGCAGTATTTT. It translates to CSAQTDTQYF.

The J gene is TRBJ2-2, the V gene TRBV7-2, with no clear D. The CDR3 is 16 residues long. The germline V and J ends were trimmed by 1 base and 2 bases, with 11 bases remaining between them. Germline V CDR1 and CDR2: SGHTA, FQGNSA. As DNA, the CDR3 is TGTGCCAGCAGCTTAGGGTGGCGGATAAACACCGGGGAGCTGTTTTTT. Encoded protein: CASSLGWRINTGELFF.

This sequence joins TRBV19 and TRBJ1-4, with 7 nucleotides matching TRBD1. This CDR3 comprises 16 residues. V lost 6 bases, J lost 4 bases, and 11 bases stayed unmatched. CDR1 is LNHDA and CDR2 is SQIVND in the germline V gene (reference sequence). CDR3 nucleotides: TGTGCCAGTAGCACCGGGACAGCGGTCCATAATGAAAAACTGTTTTTT. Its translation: CASSTGTAVHNEKLFF.

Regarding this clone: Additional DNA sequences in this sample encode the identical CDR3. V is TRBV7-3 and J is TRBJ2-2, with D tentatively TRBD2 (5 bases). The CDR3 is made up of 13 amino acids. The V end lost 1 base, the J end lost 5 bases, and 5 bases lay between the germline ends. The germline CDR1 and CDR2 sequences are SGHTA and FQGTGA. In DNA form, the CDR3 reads TGTGCCAGCAGCTTAAGCGGGACCGGGGAGCTGTTTTTT. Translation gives CASSLSGTGELFF.

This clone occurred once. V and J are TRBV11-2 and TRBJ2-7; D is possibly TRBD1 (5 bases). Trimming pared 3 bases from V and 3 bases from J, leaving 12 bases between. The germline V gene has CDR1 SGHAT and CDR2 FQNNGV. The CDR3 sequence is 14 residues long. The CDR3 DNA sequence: TGTGCCAGCAGCTTGGCAGGGTCACTCTACGAGCAGTACTTC. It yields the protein CASSLAGSLYEQYF.